The TCR beta chain described here comes from a study of cytomegalovirus exposure and HLA in healthy donors. Study as a whole: Of the donors genotyped, several hundred in all, 81% fell in the Caucasian-associated ancestry cluster.

CDR1 ENHRY and CDR2 SYGVKD come from the germline V gene. Between the trimmed V and J ends, which lost 6 bases and 0 bases, there was a span of 6 bases. The CDR3 has 12 residues. Study outcomes and limitations: An Asian-associated ancestry cluster reportedly showed fewer N-insertions than the roughly 600-donor mean in a later analysis. Later analysis identified several of the most significant clusters that appeared linked to common viral pathogens.

13 Jbeta primers and 60 Vbeta primers were used for the PCR. Measured with immunoSEQ multiplex PCR; TCRdb has only the in-frame clones, and not every one. The data show around 110,000 clones, 70% to 80% seen once. The table lists this clone with a count of one. What it recognizes is unknown. This chain links TRBV10-3 with TRBJ2-7, with D tentatively TRBD1 (5 bases). The sequencing input was PBMCs. The clonotype originates from a female donor in good health and CMV-seronegative. CDR3 sequence reads: CAIRDNSYEQYF. The CDR3 DNA is TGTGCCATCAGGGACAACTCCTACGAGCAGTACTTC.